This T cell receptor (beta chain) appears in the sequencing data of a study of blood T cell repertoires in COVID-19. Overall study: The study drew acute and convalescent COVID-19 samples from the United States, Italy and Spain. Sample material is recorded as cDNA or gDNA derived from T cells, B-cell-depleted T cells, or PBMCs.

Original analysis: Estimated nucleated cell counts came from reference gene primer amplification. Measured with immunoSEQ multiplex PCR; TCRdb has only the in-frame clones, and not every one. V and J calls and clone size are as listed in that table; D and trimming were resolved from the DNA. The repertoire has 55,000 to 70,000 clones, around 90% of them found once; the top ten carry approximately 5.5%. Germline V gene data show CDR1 as LNHDA and CDR2 as SQIVND (reference sequence). The V gene lost 5 bases and the J gene lost 6 bases, with 20 bases spanning the gap. This CDR3 contains 15 residues. This clone was detected once.

The sequence came from a human donor in a cohort sampled during active COVID-19. Material: peripheral blood. The rearrangement links TRBV19 to TRBJ2-7, with a tentative D call TRBD2 (5 bases). The CDR3: CASSSRAATTSEQYF. CDR3 DNA: TGTGCCAGTAGTTCTCGGGCCGCGACTACGAGCGAGCAGTACTTC.